This is a list of T cell receptor beta chains from one sample in a study of CD4 T cells in relation to SARS-CoV-2 and coronaviruses. The method was immunoSEQ multiplex PCR; TCRdb's version includes in-frame clones alone and lacks a portion of them. The sample has 30,000 to 45,000 clones; 77% are singletons. These receptors' targets are unknown. Sequenced sample: memory CD4+ T cells from PBMCs, cultured in vitro. The receptors were gathered from an adult with COVID-19. Both conserved end residues are part of each CDR3. D genes are given only for firm matches. Clone size, where shown, is once, few, many, or a class for clones that have expanded.

TRBJ2-7	15	.	TRBV5-1	.	TGCGCCAGCAGCTCAACAGGTTCCCCGAGCTACGAGCAGTACTTC	CASSSTGSPSYEQYF
TRBJ2-7	18	.	TRBV6-2/TRBV6-3	TRBD1	TGTGCCAGCAGTTACACCACTTCTAAGCAGGACAGGCCCTACGAGCAGTACTTC	CASSYTTSKQDRPYEQYF
TRBJ1-2	14	.	TRBV10-3	.	TGTGCCATCAGTGACCCCCTCCTCGGCAATGTCTACACCTTC	CAISDPLLGNVYTF
TRBJ2-1	14	.	TRBV9	TRBD1	TGTGCCAGCAGCGTATCCGGGACAGGGGCTAGGCAGTTCTTC	CASSVSGTGARQFF
TRBJ2-3	13	once	TRBV15	.	TGTGCCACCAGCAGAGGTGGGAGGGATACGCAGTATTTT	CATSRGGRDTQYF
TRBJ1-5	16	.	TRBV4-1	.	TGCGCCAGCAGCCAAGGACAGCTGTATAGCAATCAGCCCCAGCATTTT	CASSQGQLYSNQPQHF
TRBJ2-1	16	.	TRBV5-1	TRBD2	TGCGCCAGCAGCTCACTACGAGGGACTACCAACAATGAGCAGTTCTTC	CASSSLRGTTNNEQFF
TRBJ2-5	16	.	TRBV4-2	.	TGTGCCAGCAGCCAAGTCGTGGGATTTGTAGGAGAGACCCAGTACTTC	CASSQVVGFVGETQYF
TRBJ2-5	16	.	TRBV9	TRBD2	TGTGCCAGCAGCGGACGGACTAGCGGGCCCCAAGAGACCCAGTACTTC	CASSGRTSGPQETQYF
TRBJ2-2	13	.	TRBV9	.	TGTGCCAGCAGCGTAACGGGTCCCGGGGAGCTGTTTTTT	CASSVTGPGELFF
TRBJ2-7	11	.	TRBV20-1	.	TGCAGTGCTAAAGGGGACTACGAGCAGTACTTC	CSAKGDYEQYF
TRBJ2-5	14	.	TRBV5-4	TRBD2	TGTGCCAGCAGCCCTAGGGGAGGGCCGCGGACCCAGTACTTC	CASSPRGGPRTQYF
TRBJ1-1	14	.	TRBV6-5	TRBD1	TGTGCCAGCAGTTACGACAGGGCAGGCACTGAAGCTTTCTTT	CASSYDRAGTEAFF
TRBJ2-7	17	.	TRBV15	.	TGTGCCACCAGCAGAGGGCCCGCCGGGACCAGCTCAGGAGAGCAGTACTTC	CATSRGPAGTSSGEQYF
TRBJ2-6	14	.	TRBV28	.	TGTGCCAGCCAACAGCACTCTGGGGCCAACGTCCTGACTTTC	CASQQHSGANVLTF
TRBJ2-1	13	.	TRBV7-9	.	TGTGCCAGCCAGGGGAGCTCCTACAATGAGCAGTTCTTC	CASQGSSYNEQFF
TRBJ2-5	12	.	TRBV5-4	.	TGTGCCAGCAGCTTGTCGCGAGAGACCCAGTACTTC	CASSLSRETQYF
TRBJ2-7	13	.	TRBV20-1	.	TGCAGTGCTAGTTGGGGCGGCTCCTACGAGCAGTACTTC	CSASWGGSYEQYF
TRBJ2-3	14	.	TRBV6-6	.	TGTGCCAGCAGTCTCACCGAGCCGGTAGATACGCAGTATTTT	CASSLTEPVDTQYF
TRBJ1-4	16	.	TRBV19	TRBD1	TGTGCCAGTAGCCCCTTCCTGGAGGGGGCGCTTAAAAAACTGTTTTTT	CASSPFLEGALKKLFF
TRBJ1-1	14	.	TRBV10-3	.	TGTGCCATCAGTGACAGGGCCCTGAACACTGAAGCTTTCTTT	CAISDRALNTEAFF
TRBJ1-5	14	.	TRBV7-2	.	TGTGCCAGCAGCTTCCAGAGGGGCAATCAGCCCCAGCATTTT	CASSFQRGNQPQHF
TRBJ2-5	14	.	TRBV13	TRBD2	TGTGCCAGCAGCGCCAGGACTAGATCCGAGACCCAGTACTTC	CASSARTRSETQYF
TRBJ2-1	16	.	TRBV3-1/TRBV3-2	TRBD2	TGTGCCAGCAGCCTTACATGGCTAGCGGGAAAGGGTGAGCAGTTCTTC	CASSLTWLAGKGEQFF
TRBJ2-7	15	few	TRBV15	TRBD2	TGTGCCACCAGCAGAGATCGGGAGGGGCCGGACGAGCAGTACTTC	CATSRDREGPDEQYF
TRBJ2-1	16	.	TRBV11-1	TRBD2	TGTGCCAGCAGCGGACCTACGATAGCGGGATCCAATGAGCAGTTCTTC	CASSGPTIAGSNEQFF
TRBJ1-1	13	.	TRBV11-3	.	TGTGCCAGCAGCCTTGACAGGAACACTGAAGCTTTCTTT	CASSLDRNTEAFF
TRBJ1-1	13	.	TRBV12-3/TRBV12-4	.	TGTGCCAGCAAACCGACACAGAACACTGAAGCTTTCTTT	CASKPTQNTEAFF
TRBJ2-3	12	.	TRBV24-1	.	TGTGCCACCAGTGTGGGCACAGATACGCAGTATTTT	CATSVGTDTQYF
TRBJ2-7	13	once	TRBV10-3	.	TGTGCCATCAGTGGTGCACTCGGCTACGAGCAGTACTTC	CAISGALGYEQYF
TRBJ1-2	16	once	TRBV7-2	.	TGTGCCAGCAGCTTATTCGAACGGGCGACTAACTATGGCTACACCTTC	CASSLFERATNYGYTF
TRBJ2-7	18	.	TRBV10-3	.	TGTGCCATCAGTGAGTCAATGGTAGGGCGGGGACGCCTATACGAGCAGTACTTC	CAISESMVGRGRLYEQYF
TRBJ2-5	11	.	TRBV14	.	TGTGCCAGCAGCCAGTTAGAGACCCAGTACTTC	CASSQLETQYF
TRBJ2-5	16	.	TRBV7-8	.	TGTGCCAGCAGCTCTAGGGGGGCGCAGGCTGTAGAGACCCAGTACTTC	CASSSRGAQAVETQYF
TRBJ2-2	14	.	TRBV28	TRBD2	TGTGCCAGCGGACTAGCGGGAGTAGCCGGGGAGCTGTTTTTT	CASGLAGVAGELFF
TRBJ1-2	13	.	TRBV12-3/TRBV12-4	.	TGTGCCAGCAGGGAGGTAGGGAACTATGGCTACACCTTC	CASREVGNYGYTF
TRBJ1-5	13	.	TRBV3-1/TRBV3-2	TRBD1	TGTGCCAGCAGCCGGGACAGAGGACAGCCCCAGCATTTT	CASSRDRGQPQHF
TRBJ2-7	14	.	TRBV6-5	.	TGTGCCAGCAGAATAGCTTCCCGCCCCCACGAGCAGTACTTC	CASRIASRPHEQYF
TRBJ2-3	12	.	TRBV30	.	TGTGCCTGGAGTGGGCCACCAGATACGCAGTATTTT	CAWSGPPDTQYF
TRBJ2-7	14	.	TRBV28	TRBD1	TGTGCCAGCAGTACCGGACAGGCCGCCTACGAGCAGTACTTC	CASSTGQAAYEQYF
TRBJ2-7	13	once	TRBV5-1	.	TGCGCCAGCAGCTTTGAGGCAGGGAACGAGCAGTACTTC	CASSFEAGNEQYF
TRBJ1-1	17	few	TRBV6-6	.	TGTGCCAGCAGTCTCTCCAGTCGGAGGTCTTCGAACACTGAAGCTTTCTTT	CASSLSSRRSSNTEAFF
TRBJ2-4	17	.	TRBV28	TRBD1	TGTGCCAGCAGTTTGGGACAGGGGATTTTAGCCAAAAACATTCAGTACTTC	CASSLGQGILAKNIQYF
TRBJ2-1	15	few	TRBV5-6	.	TGTGCCAGCAGCTACTTCGAAAGGTCCTACAATGAGCAGTTCTTC	CASSYFERSYNEQFF
TRBJ2-7	14	.	TRBV3-1/TRBV3-2	.	TGTGCCAGCAGCCCATGGGCTGACTTGCAGGTAATATACTTC	CASSPWADLQVIYF
TRBJ2-7	16	.	TRBV7-8	.	TGTGCCAGCAGCCCGGGCGACCCCTCCGGGACCTACGAGCAGTACTTC	CASSPGDPSGTYEQYF
TRBJ1-5	13	.	TRBV5-1	.	TGCGCCAGCAGCAGGGGACCGGGTCAGCCCCAGCATTTT	CASSRGPGQPQHF
TRBJ2-3	14	.	TRBV6-4	.	TGTGCCAGCAGTGACGGTCGGGAGTCAGATACGCAGTATTTT	CASSDGRESDTQYF
TRBJ2-2	17	.	TRBV9	.	TGTGCCAGCAGCGTAGCTATATCGGGATCGAACACCGGGGAGCTGTTTTTT	CASSVAISGSNTGELFF
TRBJ2-6	16	.	TRBV18	.	TGTGCCAGCTCACAAATACAGGGTTCTGGGGCCAACGTCCTGACTTTC	CASSQIQGSGANVLTF
TRBJ1-4	15	.	TRBV6-5	.	TGTGCCAGCACGGGCCGTAAGGGGGGGTATGAAAAACTGTTTTTT	CASTGRKGGYEKLFF
TRBJ1-5	16	.	TRBV28	.	TGTGCCAGCAGTTTATTTTGGCTGGGCAGCAATCAGCCCCAGCATTTT	CASSLFWLGSNQPQHF